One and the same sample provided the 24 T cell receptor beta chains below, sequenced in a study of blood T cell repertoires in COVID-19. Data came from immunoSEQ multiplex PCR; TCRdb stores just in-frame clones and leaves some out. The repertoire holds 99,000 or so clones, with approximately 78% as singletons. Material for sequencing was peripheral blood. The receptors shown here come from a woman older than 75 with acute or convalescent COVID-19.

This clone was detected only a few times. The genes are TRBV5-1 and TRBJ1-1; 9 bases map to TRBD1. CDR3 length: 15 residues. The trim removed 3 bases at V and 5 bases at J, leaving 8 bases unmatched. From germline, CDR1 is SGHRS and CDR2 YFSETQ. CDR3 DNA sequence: TGCGCCAGCAGCTCCGGGACAGGGTATAGGACTGAAGCTTTCTTT. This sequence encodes CASSSGTGYRTEAFF.

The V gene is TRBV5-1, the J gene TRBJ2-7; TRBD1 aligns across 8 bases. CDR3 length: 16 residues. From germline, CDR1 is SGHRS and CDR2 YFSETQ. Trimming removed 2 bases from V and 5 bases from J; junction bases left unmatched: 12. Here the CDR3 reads CASSFLTGQDTDEQYF. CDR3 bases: TGCGCCAGCAGCTTTTTAACGGGACAGGATACAGACGAGCAGTACTTC.

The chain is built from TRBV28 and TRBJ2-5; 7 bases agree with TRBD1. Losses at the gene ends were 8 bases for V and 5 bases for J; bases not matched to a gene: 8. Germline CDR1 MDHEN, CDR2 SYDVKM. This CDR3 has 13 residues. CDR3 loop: CASLPTGMETQYF. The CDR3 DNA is TGTGCCAGCTTACCGACAGGGATGGAGACCCAGTACTTC.

The CDR3 DNA sequence: TGTGCCAGCAGACTTACCGGGACAGGGGGGAACTATGGCTACACCTTC. Its protein product is CASRLTGTGGNYGYTF. The rearrangement uses TRBV27 and TRBJ1-2; TRBD1 agrees at 11 bases. The CDR3 has 16 residues. Germline V lookup: CDR1 MNHEY, CDR2 SMNVEV (reference sequence). J gave up 2 bases and V 6 bases, and 8 bases lay outside the gene matches.

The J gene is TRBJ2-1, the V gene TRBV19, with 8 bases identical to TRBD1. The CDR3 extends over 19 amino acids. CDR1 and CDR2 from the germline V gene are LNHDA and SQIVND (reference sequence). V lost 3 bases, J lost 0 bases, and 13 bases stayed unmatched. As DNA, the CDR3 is TGTGCCAGTAGTATGAGGGGCCAGGGGGCCATCCTCTCCTACAATGAGCAGTTCTTC. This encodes CASSMRGQGAILSYNEQFF.

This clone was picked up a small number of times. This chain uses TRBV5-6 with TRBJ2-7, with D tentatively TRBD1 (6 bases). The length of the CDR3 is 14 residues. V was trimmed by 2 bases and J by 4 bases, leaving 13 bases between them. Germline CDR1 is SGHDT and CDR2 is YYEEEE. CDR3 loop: CASSLGGTGYEQYF. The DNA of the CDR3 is TGTGCCAGCAGCTTAGGGGGAACGGGATACGAGCAGTACTTC.

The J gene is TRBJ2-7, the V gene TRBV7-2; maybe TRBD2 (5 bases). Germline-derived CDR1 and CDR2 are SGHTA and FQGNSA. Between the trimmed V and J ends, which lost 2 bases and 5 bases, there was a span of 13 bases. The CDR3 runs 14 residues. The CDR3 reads CASSLYSVSDEQYF. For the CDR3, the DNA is TGTGCCAGCAGCTTATATAGCGTATCAGACGAGCAGTACTTC.

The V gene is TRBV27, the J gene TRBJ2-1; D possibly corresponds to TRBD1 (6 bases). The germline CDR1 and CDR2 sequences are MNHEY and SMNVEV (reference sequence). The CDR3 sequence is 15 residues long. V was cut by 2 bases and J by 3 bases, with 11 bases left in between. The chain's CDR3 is CASSLPGTFYNEQFF. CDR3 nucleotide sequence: TGTGCCAGCAGTTTACCCGGGACATTCTACAATGAGCAGTTCTTC.

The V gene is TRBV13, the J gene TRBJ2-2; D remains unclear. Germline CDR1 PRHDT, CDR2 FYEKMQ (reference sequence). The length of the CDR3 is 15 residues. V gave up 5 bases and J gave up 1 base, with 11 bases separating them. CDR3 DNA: TGTGCCAGCAGCAGGTCAACGGGGAACACCGGGGAGCTGTTTTTT. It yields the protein CASSRSTGNTGELFF.

CDR3 loop: CASSLVWGVDNEQFF. CDR3 DNA: TGTGCCAGCAGCTTAGTATGGGGAGTCGACAATGAGCAGTTCTTC. The chain combines TRBV7-2 with TRBJ2-1; possible D gene TRBD2, 5 bases. The CDR3 has 15 residues. Germline V gives CDR1 SGHTA, CDR2 FQGNSA. V gave up 1 base and J gave up 5 bases, with 12 bases separating them.

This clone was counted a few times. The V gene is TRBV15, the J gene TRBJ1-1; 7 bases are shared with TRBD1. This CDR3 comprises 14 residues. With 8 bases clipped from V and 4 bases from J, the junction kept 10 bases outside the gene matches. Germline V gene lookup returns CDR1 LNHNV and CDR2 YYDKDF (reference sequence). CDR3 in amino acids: CATLQGNRATEAFF. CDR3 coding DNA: TGTGCCACCTTACAGGGGAATAGGGCCACTGAAGCTTTCTTT. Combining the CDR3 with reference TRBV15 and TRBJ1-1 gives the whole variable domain DAMVIQNPRYQVTQFGKPVTLSCSQTLNHNVMYWYQQKSSQAPKLLFHYYDKDFNNEADTPDNFQSRRPNTSFCFLDIRSPGLGDTAMYLCATLQGNRATEAFFGQGTRLTVV.

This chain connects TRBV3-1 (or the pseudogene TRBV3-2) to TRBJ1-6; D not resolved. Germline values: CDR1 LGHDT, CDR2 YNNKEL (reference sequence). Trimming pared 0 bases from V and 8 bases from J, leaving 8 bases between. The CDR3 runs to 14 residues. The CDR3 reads CASSQEGRYSPLHF. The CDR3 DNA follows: TGTGCCAGCAGCCAAGAAGGCAGGTATTCACCCCTCCACTTT.

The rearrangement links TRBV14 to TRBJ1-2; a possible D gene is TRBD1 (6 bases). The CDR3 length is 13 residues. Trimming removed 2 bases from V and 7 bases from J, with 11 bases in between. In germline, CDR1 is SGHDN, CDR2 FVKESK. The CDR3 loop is CASSQPTRGGYTF. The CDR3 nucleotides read TGTGCCAGCAGCCAACCGACCAGGGGTGGCTACACCTTC.

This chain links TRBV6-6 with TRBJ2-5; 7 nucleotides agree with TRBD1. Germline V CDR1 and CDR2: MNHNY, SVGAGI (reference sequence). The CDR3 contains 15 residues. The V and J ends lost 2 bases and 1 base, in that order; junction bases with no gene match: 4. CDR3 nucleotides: TGTGCCAGCAGTTACCCGGGGACAGCCCAAGAGACCCAGTACTTC. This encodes CASSYPGTAQETQYF.

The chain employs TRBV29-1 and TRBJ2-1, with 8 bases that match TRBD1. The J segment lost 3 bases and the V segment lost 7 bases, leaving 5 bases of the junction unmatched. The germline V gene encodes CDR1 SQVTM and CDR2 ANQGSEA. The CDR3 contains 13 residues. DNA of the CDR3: TGCAGCGGGACAGGGAAGGGCTACAATGAGCAGTTCTTC. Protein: CSGTGKGYNEQFF.

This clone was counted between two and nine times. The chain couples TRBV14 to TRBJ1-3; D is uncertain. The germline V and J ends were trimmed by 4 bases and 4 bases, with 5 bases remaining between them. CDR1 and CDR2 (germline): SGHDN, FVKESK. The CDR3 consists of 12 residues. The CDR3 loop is CASSPLGNTIYF. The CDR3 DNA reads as TGTGCCAGCAGCCCCCTAGGAAACACCATATATTTT.

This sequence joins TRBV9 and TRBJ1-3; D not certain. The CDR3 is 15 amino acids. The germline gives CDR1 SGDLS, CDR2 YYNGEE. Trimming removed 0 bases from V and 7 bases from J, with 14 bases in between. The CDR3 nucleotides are TGTGCCAGCAGCGTAGATCATGGAGCGGCGAACACCATATATTTT. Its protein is CASSVDHGAANTIYF.

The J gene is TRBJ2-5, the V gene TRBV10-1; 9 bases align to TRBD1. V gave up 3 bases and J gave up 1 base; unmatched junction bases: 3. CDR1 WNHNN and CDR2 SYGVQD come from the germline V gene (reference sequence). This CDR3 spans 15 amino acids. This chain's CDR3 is CASSDGQGPQETQYF. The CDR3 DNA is TGCGCCAGCAGTGACGGACAGGGGCCCCAAGAGACCCAGTACTTC.

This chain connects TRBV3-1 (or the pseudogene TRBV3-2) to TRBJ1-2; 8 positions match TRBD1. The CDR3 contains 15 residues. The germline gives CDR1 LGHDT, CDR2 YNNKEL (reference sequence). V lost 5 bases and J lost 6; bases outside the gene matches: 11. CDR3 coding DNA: TGTGCCAGCAGCTTTCAGGGGGCGGGTAGGGATGGCTACACCTTC. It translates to CASSFQGAGRDGYTF.

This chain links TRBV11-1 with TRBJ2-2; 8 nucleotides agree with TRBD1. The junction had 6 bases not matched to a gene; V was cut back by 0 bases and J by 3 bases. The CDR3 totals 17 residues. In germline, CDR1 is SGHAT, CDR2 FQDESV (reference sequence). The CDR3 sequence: CASSLAEVRGHTGELFF. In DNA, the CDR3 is TGTGCCAGCAGCTTAGCGGAGGTCAGGGGGCACACCGGGGAGCTGTTTTTT.

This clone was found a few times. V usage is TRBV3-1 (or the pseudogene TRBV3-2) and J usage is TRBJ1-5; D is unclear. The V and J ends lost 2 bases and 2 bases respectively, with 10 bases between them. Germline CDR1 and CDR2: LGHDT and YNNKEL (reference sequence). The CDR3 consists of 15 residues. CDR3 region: CASSQSGGRNQPQHF. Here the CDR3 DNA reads TGTGCCAGCAGCCAATCAGGAGGGCGCAATCAGCCCCAGCATTTT.

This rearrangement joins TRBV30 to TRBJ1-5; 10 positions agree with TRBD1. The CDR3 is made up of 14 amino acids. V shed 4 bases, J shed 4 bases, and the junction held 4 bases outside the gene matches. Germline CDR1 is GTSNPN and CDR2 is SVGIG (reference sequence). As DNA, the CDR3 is TGTGCCTGGAAGGGGACAGGGGCTAATCAGCCCCAGCATTTT. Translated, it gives CAWKGTGANQPQHF.

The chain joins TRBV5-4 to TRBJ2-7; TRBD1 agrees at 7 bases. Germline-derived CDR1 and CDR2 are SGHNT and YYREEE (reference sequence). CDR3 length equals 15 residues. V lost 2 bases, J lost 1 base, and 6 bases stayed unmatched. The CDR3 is CASSLPDRKSYEQYF. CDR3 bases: TGTGCCAGCAGCTTACCGGACAGGAAATCCTACGAGCAGTACTTC.

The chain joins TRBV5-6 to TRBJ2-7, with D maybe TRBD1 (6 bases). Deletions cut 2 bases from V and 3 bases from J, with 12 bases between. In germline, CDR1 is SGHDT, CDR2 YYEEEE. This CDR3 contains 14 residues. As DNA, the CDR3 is TGTGCCAGCAGCTTCGACAGGCTCGACTACGAGCAGTACTTC. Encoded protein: CASSFDRLDYEQYF.